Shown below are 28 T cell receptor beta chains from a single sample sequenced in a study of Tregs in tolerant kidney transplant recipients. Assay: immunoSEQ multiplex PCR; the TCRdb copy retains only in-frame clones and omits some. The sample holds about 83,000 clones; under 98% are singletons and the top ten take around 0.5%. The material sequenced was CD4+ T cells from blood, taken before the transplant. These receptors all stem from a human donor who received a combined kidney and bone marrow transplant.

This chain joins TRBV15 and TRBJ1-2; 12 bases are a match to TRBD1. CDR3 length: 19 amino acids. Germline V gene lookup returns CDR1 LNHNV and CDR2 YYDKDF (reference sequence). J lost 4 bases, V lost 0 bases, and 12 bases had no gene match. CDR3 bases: TGTGCCACCAGCAGAGATTATCCGGGACAGGGGGCGACGACCTATGGCTACACCTTC. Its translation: CATSRDYPGQGATTYGYTF.

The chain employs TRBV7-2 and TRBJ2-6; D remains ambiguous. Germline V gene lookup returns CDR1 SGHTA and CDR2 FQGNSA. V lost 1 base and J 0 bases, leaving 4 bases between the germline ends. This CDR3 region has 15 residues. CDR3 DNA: TGTGCCAGCAGCTTAGAGAGCTCTGGGGCCAACGTCCTGACTTTC. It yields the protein CASSLESSGANVLTF. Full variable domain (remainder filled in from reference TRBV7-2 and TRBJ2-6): GAGVSQSPSNKVTEKGKDVELRCDPISGHTALYWYRQSLGQGLEFLIYFQGNSAPDKSGLPSDRFSAERTGGSVSTLTIQRTQQEDSAVYLCASSLESSGANVLTFGAGSRLTVL.

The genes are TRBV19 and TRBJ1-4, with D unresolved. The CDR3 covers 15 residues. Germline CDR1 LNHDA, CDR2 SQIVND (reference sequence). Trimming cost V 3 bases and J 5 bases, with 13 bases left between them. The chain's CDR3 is CASSIFHQQNEKLFF. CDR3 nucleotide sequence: TGTGCCAGTAGTATTTTCCACCAACAGAATGAAAAACTGTTTTTT.

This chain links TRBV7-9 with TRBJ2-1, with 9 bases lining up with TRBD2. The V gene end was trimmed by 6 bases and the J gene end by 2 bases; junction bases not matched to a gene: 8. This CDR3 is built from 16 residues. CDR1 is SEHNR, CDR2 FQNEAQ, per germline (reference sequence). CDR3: CASSTWTSATYNEQFF. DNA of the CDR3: TGTGCCAGCAGTACCTGGACTAGCGCGACCTACAATGAGCAGTTCTTC.

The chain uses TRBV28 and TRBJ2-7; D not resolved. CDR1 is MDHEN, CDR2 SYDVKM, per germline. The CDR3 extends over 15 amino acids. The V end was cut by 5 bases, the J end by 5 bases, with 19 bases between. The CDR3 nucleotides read TGTGCCAGCAGTCCCCCCCCTCCCGGCCAGGACGAGCAGTACTTC. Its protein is CASSPPPPGQDEQYF.

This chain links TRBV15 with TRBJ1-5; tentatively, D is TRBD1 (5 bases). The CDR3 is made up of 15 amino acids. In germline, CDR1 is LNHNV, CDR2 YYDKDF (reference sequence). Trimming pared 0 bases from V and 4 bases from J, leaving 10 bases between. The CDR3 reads CATSRDDRTNQPQHF. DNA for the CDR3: TGTGCCACCAGCAGAGACGACAGAACTAATCAGCCCCAGCATTTT.

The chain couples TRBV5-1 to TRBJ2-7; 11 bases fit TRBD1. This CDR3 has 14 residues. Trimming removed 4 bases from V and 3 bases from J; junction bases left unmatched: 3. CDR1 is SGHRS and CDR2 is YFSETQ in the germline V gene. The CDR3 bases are TGCGCCAGCAGCGGGACAGGGGGGGACTACGAGCAGTACTTC. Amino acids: CASSGTGGDYEQYF. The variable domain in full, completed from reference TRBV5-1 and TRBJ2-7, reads KAGVTQTPRYLIKTRGQQVTLSCSPISGHRSVSWYQQTPGQGLQFLFEYFSETQRNKGNFPGRFSGRQFSNSRSEMNVSTLELGDSALYLCASSGTGGDYEQYFGPGTRLTVT.

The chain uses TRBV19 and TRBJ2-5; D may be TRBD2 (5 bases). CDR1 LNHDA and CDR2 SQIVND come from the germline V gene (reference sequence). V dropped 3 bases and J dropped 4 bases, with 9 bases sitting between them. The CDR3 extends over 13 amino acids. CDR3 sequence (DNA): TGTGCCAGTAGTATTGAGGGCCGAGAGACCCAGTACTTC. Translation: CASSIEGRETQYF.

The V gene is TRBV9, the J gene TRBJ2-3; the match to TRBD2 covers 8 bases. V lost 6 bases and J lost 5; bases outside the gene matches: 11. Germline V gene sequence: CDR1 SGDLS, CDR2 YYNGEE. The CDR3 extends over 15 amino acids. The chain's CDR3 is CASTLLGGAVDTQYF. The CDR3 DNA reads TGTGCCAGCACCCTCCTCGGGGGGGCGGTAGATACGCAGTATTTT.

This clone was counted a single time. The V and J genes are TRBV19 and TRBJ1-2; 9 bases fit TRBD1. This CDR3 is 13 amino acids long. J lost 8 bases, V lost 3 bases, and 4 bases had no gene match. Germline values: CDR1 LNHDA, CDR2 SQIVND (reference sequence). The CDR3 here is CASSIKDRGGYTF. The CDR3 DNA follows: TGTGCCAGTAGTATTAAGGACAGGGGAGGCTACACCTTC.

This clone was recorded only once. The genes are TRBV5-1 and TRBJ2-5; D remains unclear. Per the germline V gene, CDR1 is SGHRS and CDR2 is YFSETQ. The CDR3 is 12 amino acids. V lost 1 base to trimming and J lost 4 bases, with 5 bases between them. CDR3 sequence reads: CASSLPGETQYF. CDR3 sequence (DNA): TGCGCCAGCAGCTTGCCGGGAGAGACCCAGTACTTC.

The CDR3 coding sequence is TGTGCCAGCAGTCCGACCGGGACAGGGATCAACTATGGCTACACCTTC. As protein: CASSPTGTGINYGYTF. The chain employs TRBV2 and TRBJ1-2, with 9 positions matching TRBD1. The V segment lost 5 bases and the J segment 2 bases; nucleotides outside the gene matches: 9. The CDR3 totals 16 residues. Germline CDR1 is SNHLY and CDR2 is FYNNEI. The full variable domain, rest sourced from reference TRBV2 and TRBJ1-2, is EPEVTQTPSHQVTQMGQEVILRCVPISNHLYFYWYRQILGQKVEFLVSFYNNEISEKSEIFDDQFSVERPDGSNFTLKIRSTKLEDSAMYFCASSPTGTGINYGYTFGSGTRLTVV.

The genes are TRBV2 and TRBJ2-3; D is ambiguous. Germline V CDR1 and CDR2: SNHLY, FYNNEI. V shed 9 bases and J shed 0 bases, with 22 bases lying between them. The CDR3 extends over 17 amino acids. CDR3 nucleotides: TGTGCCAGTCCGATAGCCCCGCTGGGTTTGAGCACAGATACGCAGTATTTT. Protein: CASPIAPLGLSTDTQYF.

The chain's CDR3 is CASSVVAGGPPGTQYF. CDR3 DNA: TGTGCCAGCAGCGTAGTTGCGGGGGGGCCTCCGGGTACGCAGTATTTT. This chain links TRBV9 with TRBJ2-3; TRBD2 aligns across 9 bases. The ends lost 0 bases at V and 8 bases at J; junction bases unmatched: 10. CDR3 length: 16 residues. Germline values: CDR1 SGDLS, CDR2 YYNGEE.

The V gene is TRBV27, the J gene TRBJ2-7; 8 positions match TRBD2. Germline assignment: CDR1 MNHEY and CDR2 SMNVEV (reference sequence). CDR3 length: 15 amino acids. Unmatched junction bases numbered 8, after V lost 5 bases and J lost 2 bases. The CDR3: CASSPIRGRTYEQYF. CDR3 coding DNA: TGTGCCAGCAGTCCAATACGCGGGAGGACCTACGAGCAGTACTTC.

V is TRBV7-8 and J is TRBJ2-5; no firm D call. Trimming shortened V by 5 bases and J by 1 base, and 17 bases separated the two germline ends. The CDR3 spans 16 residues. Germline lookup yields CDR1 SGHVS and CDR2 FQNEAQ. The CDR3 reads CASSPHRSVSQETQYF. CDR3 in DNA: TGTGCCAGCAGCCCGCATAGGAGTGTGTCCCAAGAGACCCAGTACTTC.

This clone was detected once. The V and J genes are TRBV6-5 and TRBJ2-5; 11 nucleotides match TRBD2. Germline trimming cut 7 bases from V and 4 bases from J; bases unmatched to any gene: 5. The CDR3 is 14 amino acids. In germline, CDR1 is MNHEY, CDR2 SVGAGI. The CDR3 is CASKGLAGGETQYF. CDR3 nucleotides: TGTGCCAGCAAAGGACTAGCGGGTGGAGAGACCCAGTACTTC.

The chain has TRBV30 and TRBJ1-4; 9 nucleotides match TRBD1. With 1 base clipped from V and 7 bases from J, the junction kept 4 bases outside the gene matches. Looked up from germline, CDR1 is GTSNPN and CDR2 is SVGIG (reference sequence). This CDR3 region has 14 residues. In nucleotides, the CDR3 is TGTGCCTGGAGTGACAGGGGGCAGGGTGAAAAACTGTTTTTT. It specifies CAWSDRGQGEKLFF.

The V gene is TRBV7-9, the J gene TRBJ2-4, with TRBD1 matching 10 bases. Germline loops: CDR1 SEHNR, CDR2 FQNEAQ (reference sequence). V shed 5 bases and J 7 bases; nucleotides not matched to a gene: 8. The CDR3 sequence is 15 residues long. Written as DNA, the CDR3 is TGTGCCAGCAGCCCTTGGGGGGGACAGGGGAACATTCAGTACTTC. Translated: CASSPWGGQGNIQYF.

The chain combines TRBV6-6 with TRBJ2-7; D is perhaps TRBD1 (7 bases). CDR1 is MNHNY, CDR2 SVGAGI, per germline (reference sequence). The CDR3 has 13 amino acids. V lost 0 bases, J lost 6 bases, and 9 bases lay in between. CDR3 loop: CASSYSQGGEQYF. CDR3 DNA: TGTGCCAGCAGTTACTCGCAGGGGGGCGAGCAGTACTTC.

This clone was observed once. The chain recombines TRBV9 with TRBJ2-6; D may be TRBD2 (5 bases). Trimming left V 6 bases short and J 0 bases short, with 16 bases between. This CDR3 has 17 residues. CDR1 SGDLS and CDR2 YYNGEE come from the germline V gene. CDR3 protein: CASTPEVGNSGANVLTF. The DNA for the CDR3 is TGTGCCAGCACCCCCGAGGTCGGGAACTCTGGGGCCAACGTCCTGACTTTC.

The CDR3 reads CASSQDMRTGPSGANVLTF. CDR3 coding DNA: TGTGCCAGCAGCCAAGATATGAGGACAGGCCCCTCTGGGGCCAACGTCCTGACTTTC. This chain uses TRBV4-2 with TRBJ2-6, with 7 positions matching TRBD1. CDR1 and CDR2 from the germline V gene are LGHNA and YNFKEQ. V trimming: 0 bases; J trimming: 0 bases; junction bases outside the gene matches: 8. The CDR3 runs 19 residues.

The CDR3 DNA is TGTGCCAGTAGTATAGGGCTCCGAGGGAATTCACCCCTCCACTTT. Protein: CASSIGLRGNSPLHF. The chain is built from TRBV19 and TRBJ1-6; D gene uncertain. The ends were cut back, 1 base at V and 7 bases at J, with 11 bases in the middle. The CDR3 runs 15 residues. Per germline, CDR1 LNHDA and CDR2 SQIVND (reference sequence).

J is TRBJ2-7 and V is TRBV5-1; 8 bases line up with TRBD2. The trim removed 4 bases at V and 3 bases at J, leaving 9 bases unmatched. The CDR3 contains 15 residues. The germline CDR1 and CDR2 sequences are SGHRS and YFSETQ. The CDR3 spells CASSLSLAGHYEQYF. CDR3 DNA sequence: TGCGCCAGCAGCCTCTCTTTAGCGGGACACTACGAGCAGTACTTC.

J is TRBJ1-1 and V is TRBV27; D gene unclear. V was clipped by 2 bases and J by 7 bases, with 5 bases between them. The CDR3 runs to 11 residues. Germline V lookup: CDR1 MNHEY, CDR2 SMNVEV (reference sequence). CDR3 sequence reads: CASSLPLEAFF. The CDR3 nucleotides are TGTGCCAGCAGTTTACCACTTGAAGCTTTCTTT.

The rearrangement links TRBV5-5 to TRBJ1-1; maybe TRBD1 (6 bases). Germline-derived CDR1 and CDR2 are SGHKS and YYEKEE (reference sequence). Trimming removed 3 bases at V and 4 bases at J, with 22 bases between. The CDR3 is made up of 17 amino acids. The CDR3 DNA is TGTGCCAGCAGCTCCCGGGGGGGGGCAGGAGGGAGCACTGAAGCTTTCTTT. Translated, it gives CASSSRGGAGGSTEAFF.

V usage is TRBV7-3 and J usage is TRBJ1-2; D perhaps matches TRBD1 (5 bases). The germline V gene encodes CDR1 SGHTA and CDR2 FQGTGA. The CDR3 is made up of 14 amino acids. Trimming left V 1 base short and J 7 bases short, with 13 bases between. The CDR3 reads CASSLSGASGGYTF. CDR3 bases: TGTGCCAGCAGCTTAAGTGGGGCTTCGGGTGGCTACACCTTC.

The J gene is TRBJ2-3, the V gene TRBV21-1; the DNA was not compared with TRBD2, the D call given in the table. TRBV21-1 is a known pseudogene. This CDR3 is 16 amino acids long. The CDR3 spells CASTSGRRCCTDTQYF. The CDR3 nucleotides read TGTGCCAGCACGAGCGGGAGACGGTGTTGCACAGATACGCAGTATTTT.